This entry lists 17 T cell receptor beta chains sequenced from one sample in a study of early T cells in non-severe SARS-CoV-2 infection. From the 5' RACE reads, TCRdb called clonotypes with MiXCR, one entry per CDR3 protein. The sample consists of around 55,000 distinct CDR3 sequences, around 12% of them appearing once. Sequences were obtained from whole blood. Receptor source: an adult who was a healthcare worker with PCR-confirmed SARS-CoV-2 infection or an uninfected control (not recorded which).

This clonotype was found many times. The rearrangement joins TRBV5-6 to TRBJ2-5, with 11 bases fitting TRBD2. The V and J ends lost 2 bases and 4 bases, in that order; junction bases with no gene match: 7. Germline V gives CDR1 SGHDT, CDR2 YYEEEE. The length of the CDR3 is 16 residues. The CDR3 is CASSFLLAGASETQYF. The CDR3 bases are TGTGCCAGCAGCTTCCTACTAGCGGGAGCTTCAGAGACCCAGTACTTC.

The chain has TRBV29-1 and TRBJ2-7, with 8 bases aligning to TRBD1. The junction had 3 bases not matched to a gene; V was cut back by 5 bases and J by 0 bases. Germline loops: CDR1 SQVTM, CDR2 ANQGSEA. The CDR3 loop spans 13 amino acids. CDR3 sequence reads: CSVKDRASYEQYF. CDR3 bases: TGCAGCGTTAAGGACAGGGCCTCCTACGAGCAGTACTTC.

The chain links TRBV28 to TRBJ2-3; the D is unclear. The V gene lost 5 bases and the J gene lost 0 bases, with 9 bases spanning the gap. Germline V gene lookup returns CDR1 MDHEN and CDR2 SYDVKM. This CDR3 is built from 14 residues. The CDR3 DNA is TGTGCCAGCAGTAAAATAACTAGCACAGATACGCAGTATTTT. This gives the protein CASSKITSTDTQYF.

This chain connects TRBV28 to TRBJ1-2; D gene ambiguous. Germline assignment: CDR1 MDHEN and CDR2 SYDVKM. The CDR3 extends over 15 amino acids. The germline V and J ends were trimmed by 3 bases and 2 bases, with 13 bases remaining between them. CDR3 protein: CASSFRRLDNYGYTF. DNA for the CDR3: TGTGCCAGCAGTTTCCGCAGACTGGACAACTATGGCTACACCTTC.

This clonotype has a handful of counts. This sequence joins TRBV2 and TRBJ2-4; the D gene is possibly TRBD2 (7 bases). From germline, CDR1 is SNHLY and CDR2 FYNNEI. This CDR3 region has 15 residues. V shed 3 bases and J shed 0 bases, with 9 bases lying between them. CDR3 DNA sequence: TGTGCCAGCAGTGACGGGGGGCTAGCCAAAAACATTCAGTACTTC. It encodes CASSDGGLAKNIQYF.

This clonotype has a count of ten or more. The genes are TRBV5-1 and TRBJ2-5, with D hard to call. V lost 0 bases and J lost 5, with 8 bases in between. The germline gives CDR1 SGHRS, CDR2 YFSETQ. The CDR3 extends over 13 amino acids. CDR3 DNA sequence: TGCGCCAGCAGCTTGGCTGCGTGGGAGACCCAGTACTTC. Translated, it gives CASSLAAWETQYF.

This clonotype was seen at least ten times. The rearrangement joins TRBV11-3 to TRBJ2-1; D possibly matches TRBD1 or TRBD2 (6 bases each). Trimming took 5 bases from V and 4 from J, leaving 9 bases between them. CDR1 and CDR2 (germline): SGHNT, YENEEA. CDR3 length equals 13 residues. The CDR3 here is CASSPGAYNEQFF. The CDR3 DNA reads TGTGCCAGCAGCCCGGGGGCATACAATGAGCAGTTCTTC. Using reference TRBV11-3 and TRBJ2-1 for the parts outside the CDR3, the full variable domain is EAGVVQSPRYKIIEKKQPVAFWCNPISGHNTLYWYLQNLGQGPELLIRYENEEAVDDSQLPKDRFSAERLKGVDSTLKIQPAELGDSAVYLCASSPGAYNEQFFGPGTRLTVL.

This clonotype appeared many times. The V gene is TRBV4-2, the J gene TRBJ2-7, with D possibly called TRBD1 or TRBD2 (5 bases each). V lost 4 bases and J 5 bases, leaving 18 bases between the germline ends. The CDR3 contains 15 residues. Per the germline V gene, CDR1 is LGHNA and CDR2 is YNFKEQ. CDR3 in amino acids: CASSPRGTAAHEQYF. CDR3 sequence (DNA): TGTGCCAGCAGCCCCCGAGGGACGGCGGCTCACGAGCAGTACTTC.

This clonotype was seen many times. The CDR3 nucleotides read TGTGCCAGCAGCGTCGGACAGGGGGCTGGCAATGAGCAGTTCTTC. The encoded protein is CASSVGQGAGNEQFF. The chain has TRBV11-3 and TRBJ2-1, with 11 bases aligning to TRBD1. Germline CDR1 SGHNT, CDR2 YENEEA. V shed 5 bases and J 6 bases; nucleotides not matched to a gene: 6. The CDR3 runs to 15 residues.

V usage is TRBV29-1 and J usage is TRBJ2-3; D is uncertain. The V gene's germline CDR1 is SQVTM and CDR2 ANQGSEA. The ends were cut back, 8 bases at V and 3 bases at J, with 18 bases in the middle. The length of the CDR3 is 14 residues. The CDR3 spells CSTRPVGPTDTQYF. The CDR3 DNA reads TGCAGCACCCGCCCGGTAGGGCCGACAGATACGCAGTATTTT.

This clonotype was found many times. The chain uses TRBV20-1 and TRBJ2-7; 12 nucleotides agree with TRBD2. The J segment lost 3 bases and the V segment lost 0 bases, leaving 6 bases of the junction unmatched. Germline loops: CDR1 DFQATT, CDR2 SNEGSKA (reference sequence). The CDR3 totals 16 residues. The CDR3 loop is CSARDPGLAGIYEQYF. The CDR3 nucleotides are TGCAGTGCTAGAGATCCCGGACTAGCGGGAATCTACGAGCAGTACTTC.

The chain links TRBV11-2 to TRBJ2-7, with D possibly TRBD2 on 5 matching bases. Germline V gene data show CDR1 as SGHAT and CDR2 as FQNNGV. Between the trimmed V and J ends, which lost 5 bases and 6 bases, there was a span of 17 bases. The CDR3 runs 14 residues. In nucleotides, the CDR3 is TGTGCCAGCAGCCCCGGCCCGGCGGGCTTCGAGCAGTACTTC. Its translation: CASSPGPAGFEQYF.

The chain links TRBV20-1 to TRBJ2-5, with D perhaps given as TRBD1 or TRBD2 (5 bases each). The CDR3 consists of 19 residues. Germline values: CDR1 DFQATT, CDR2 SNEGSKA (reference sequence). Trimming took off 6 bases at V and 4 bases at J, with 33 bases between the two ends. DNA for the CDR3: TGCAGTGCCCAAAGCCCATCTAGGGGAGTTCCTAGATGGGGAGAGACCCAGTACTTC. Protein sequence: CSAQSPSRGVPRWGETQYF.

Only a few counts were recorded for this clonotype. V and J are TRBV20-1 and TRBJ2-7; possibly TRBD2 for D (5 bases). Trimming shortened V by 0 bases and J by 0 bases, and 12 bases separated the two germline ends. CDR1 DFQATT and CDR2 SNEGSKA come from the germline V gene (reference sequence). The CDR3 consists of 15 residues. The CDR3 region is CSARDGSVSSYEQYF. The CDR3 nucleotides read TGCAGTGCTAGAGATGGGAGCGTTAGCTCCTACGAGCAGTACTTC.

At least ten counts were recorded for this clonotype. The chain employs TRBV7-2 and TRBJ2-7, with D possibly TRBD2 on 7 matching bases. This CDR3 is built from 16 residues. Trimming took off 1 base at V and 6 bases at J, with 19 bases between the two ends. Germline V CDR1 and CDR2: SGHTA, FQGNSA. The CDR3, as DNA: TGTGCCAGCAGCTTAGGGGGGCCGGCGGGAGCAAGCGAGCAGTACTTC. This translates into CASSLGGPAGASEQYF.

This clonotype was recorded at least ten times. The rearrangement links TRBV2 to TRBJ1-1; no definite D call. CDR3 length: 13 residues. Trimming removed 7 bases from V and 2 bases from J, with 11 bases in between. Germline V gene data show CDR1 as SNHLY and CDR2 as FYNNEI. The CDR3 DNA reads TGTGCCAGCATGAGCGGACGCAACACTGAAGCTTTCTTT. It translates to CASMSGRNTEAFF.

This clonotype was detected ten times or more. The chain links TRBV9 to TRBJ2-7; TRBD2 matches at 9 bases. From germline, CDR1 is SGDLS and CDR2 YYNGEE. This CDR3 is 15 amino acids long. The V and J ends lost 4 bases and 6 bases, in that order; junction bases with no gene match: 11. The CDR3 protein is CASSHEVAGGSEQYF. The DNA for the CDR3 is TGTGCCAGCAGCCACGAAGTGGCGGGAGGGAGCGAGCAGTACTTC.